Listed here are 10 T cell receptor beta chains from one sample, sequenced in a study of cytomegalovirus exposure and HLA in healthy donors. 13 Jbeta primers and 60 Vbeta primers were used for the PCR. Generated by immunoSEQ multiplex PCR, the TCRdb table keeps only in-frame clones and is missing some. The data contain some 120,000 clones, around 73% of them singletons. The sequencing sample was made of PBMCs. All receptors come from a man between 60 and 75 years old in good health and CMV-seropositive.

The chain joins TRBV5-1 to TRBJ2-3; 7 bases line up with TRBD1. The germline CDR1 and CDR2 sequences are SGHRS and YFSETQ. This CDR3 has 16 amino acids. V shed 4 bases and J 0 bases; nucleotides not matched to a gene: 8. In DNA, the CDR3 is TGCGCCAGCAGCCCAAAGACAGGGACGAGCACAGATACGCAGTATTTT. This codes for CASSPKTGTSTDTQYF.

V is TRBV19 and J is TRBJ1-2, with a weak D call TRBD1 (5 bases). CDR3 length equals 15 residues. Trimming took off 6 bases at V and 0 bases at J, with 14 bases between the two ends. Germline V gene sequence: CDR1 LNHDA, CDR2 SQIVND (reference sequence). CDR3 DNA: TGTGCCAGTAGGCCCCTTCAACAGGCTAACTATGGCTACACCTTC. This translates into CASRPLQQANYGYTF.

J is TRBJ2-1 and V is TRBV6-5, with TRBD2 matching 7 bases. This CDR3 is 14 amino acids long. From germline, CDR1 is MNHEY and CDR2 SVGAGI. With V trimmed by 6 bases and J by 7 bases, 9 bases remained unmatched. In DNA, the CDR3 is TGTGCCAGCAGCCGGGACTGGCGGGGGAATGAGCAGTTCTTC. Translating it yields CASSRDWRGNEQFF.

The table lists this clone with a few counts. This chain connects TRBV6-1 to TRBJ2-5; 12 bases match TRBD2. V lost 2 bases and J lost 2; bases outside the gene matches: 0. CDR1 is MNHNS and CDR2 is SASEGT in the germline V gene. This CDR3 contains 15 residues. CDR3 sequence: CASSELAGGQETQYF. The CDR3 bases are TGTGCCAGCAGTGAACTAGCGGGGGGGCAAGAGACCCAGTACTTC.

The rearrangement links TRBV4-1 to TRBJ2-2; TRBD2 matches 11 bases. The CDR3 length is 16 residues. Germline CDR1 reads MGHRA; CDR2 reads YSYEKL. The J segment lost 5 bases and the V segment lost 2 bases, leaving 4 bases of the junction unmatched. The chain's CDR3 is CASSQKGLAATGELFF. CDR3 sequence (DNA): TGCGCCAGCAGCCAAAAGGGACTAGCGGCGACCGGGGAGCTGTTTTTT.

The chain joins TRBV2 to TRBJ2-1, with 11 bases identical to TRBD2. Germline-derived CDR1 and CDR2 are SNHLY and FYNNEI. With V trimmed by 9 bases and J by 4 bases, 5 bases remained unmatched. The CDR3 contains 14 residues. The CDR3 is CASLTSGEYNEQFF. The CDR3 DNA is TGTGCCAGTCTGACTAGCGGGGAGTACAATGAGCAGTTCTTC.

The genes are TRBV6-5 and TRBJ1-3; D may be TRBD1 (5 bases). The length of the CDR3 is 15 residues. V gave up 8 bases and J gave up 3 bases, with 17 bases separating them. Per the germline V gene, CDR1 is MNHEY and CDR2 is SVGAGI. This CDR3 reads CASRAGPLGGNTIYF. CDR3 DNA sequence: TGTGCCAGCCGAGCGGGACCTTTGGGTGGAAACACCATATATTTT.

This clone was picked up a small number of times. J is TRBJ1-1 and V is TRBV7-6, with a weak D call TRBD1 (6 bases). This CDR3 region has 14 residues. Trimming shortened V by 5 bases and J by 7 bases, and 17 bases separated the two germline ends. The germline V gene has CDR1 SGHVS and CDR2 FNYEAQ. The CDR3 nucleotides are TGTGCCAGCAGCCAGGGGTCTGTGCAGGATGAAGCTTTCTTT. Its protein is CASSQGSVQDEAFF.

The genes are TRBV10-3 and TRBJ1-4; D may be TRBD1 (6 bases). Germline V gives CDR1 ENHRY, CDR2 SYGVKD. The CDR3 runs to 13 residues. Deletions cut 7 bases from V and 3 bases from J, with 9 bases between. The CDR3: CAITNRANEKLFF. In nucleotides, the CDR3 is TGTGCCATCACAAACAGGGCTAATGAAAAACTGTTTTTT.

The genes are TRBV19 and TRBJ1-4, with D perhaps TRBD1 (6 bases). V lost 4 bases, J lost 0 bases, and 9 bases lay in between. The CDR3 is 15 residues long. CDR1 LNHDA and CDR2 SQIVND come from the germline V gene (reference sequence). The DNA for the CDR3 is TGTGCCAGTAGTAGACAGGCTTCAACTAATGAAAAACTGTTTTTT. Protein sequence: CASSRQASTNEKLFF.